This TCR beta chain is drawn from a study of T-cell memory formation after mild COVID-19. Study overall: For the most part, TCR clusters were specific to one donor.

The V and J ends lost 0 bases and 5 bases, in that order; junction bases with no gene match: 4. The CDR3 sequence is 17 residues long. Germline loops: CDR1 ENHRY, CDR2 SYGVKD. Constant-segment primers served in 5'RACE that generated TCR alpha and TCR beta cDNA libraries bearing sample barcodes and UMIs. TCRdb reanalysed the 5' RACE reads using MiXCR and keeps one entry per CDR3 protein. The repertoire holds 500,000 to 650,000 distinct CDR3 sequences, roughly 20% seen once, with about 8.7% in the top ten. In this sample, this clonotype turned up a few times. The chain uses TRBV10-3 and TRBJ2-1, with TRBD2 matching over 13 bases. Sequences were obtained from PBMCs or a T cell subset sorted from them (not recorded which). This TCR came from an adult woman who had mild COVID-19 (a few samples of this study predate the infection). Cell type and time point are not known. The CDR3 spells CAISESFGTSGDNEQFF. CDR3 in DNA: TGTGCCATCAGTGAGTCGTTTGGGACTAGCGGGGACAATGAGCAGTTCTTC.